This TCR beta chain is from a study of T-cell reconstitution after alpha-beta-depleted transplantation in children. The study's findings and limits: The study reportedly traced alpha-beta T cells about two months after transplant to several hundred expanded graft clones.

The authors prepared the TCRbeta library with unique molecular identifiers. TCRdb analysed the PCR reads with MiXCR anew, one entry per CDR3 protein. The sample contains some 80,000 distinct CDR3 sequences, over 15% of which appear only once. The V gene lost 6 bases and the J gene lost 3 bases, with 12 bases spanning the gap. This CDR3 is built from 14 residues. CDR1 MDHEN and CDR2 SYDVKM come from the germline V gene. This clonotype showed up just a few times. Its antigen is unidentified. The sequencing used PBMCs, mostly from graft donor cells, collected 360 days after TCRalphabeta/CD19-depleted stem cell transplant. This TCR came from a male patient aged 2-9 years who had a stem cell transplant for acute lymphoblastic leukemia, so the T cells may come from the graft donor. The chain employs TRBV28 and TRBJ1-3, with a weak D call TRBD1 (5 bases). CDR3 coding DNA: TGTGCCAGCAGACTTAGGGGAGGTGGAAACACCATATATTTT. This sequence encodes CASRLRGGGNTIYF.